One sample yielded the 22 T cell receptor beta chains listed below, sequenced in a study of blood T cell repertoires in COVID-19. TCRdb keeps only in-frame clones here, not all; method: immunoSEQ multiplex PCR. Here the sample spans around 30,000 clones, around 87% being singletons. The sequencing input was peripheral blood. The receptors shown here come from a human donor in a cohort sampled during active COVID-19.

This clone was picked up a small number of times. DNA for the CDR3: TGTGCCAGCAGCTTTGGAGGGACCTATGGCTACACCTTC. Residues: CASSFGGTYGYTF. The chain is built from TRBV5-6 and TRBJ1-2; D might be TRBD1 (5 bases). The V end was cut by 2 bases, the J end by 4 bases, with 9 bases between. Germline assignment: CDR1 SGHDT and CDR2 YYEEEE. This CDR3 spans 13 amino acids.

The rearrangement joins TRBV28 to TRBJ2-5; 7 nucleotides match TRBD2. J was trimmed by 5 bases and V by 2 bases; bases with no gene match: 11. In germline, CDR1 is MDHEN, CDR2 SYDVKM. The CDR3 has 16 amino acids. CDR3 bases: TGTGCCAGCAGTTTAAGAGGGAGGGGCGCCAGGGAGACCCAGTACTTC. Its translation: CASSLRGRGARETQYF.

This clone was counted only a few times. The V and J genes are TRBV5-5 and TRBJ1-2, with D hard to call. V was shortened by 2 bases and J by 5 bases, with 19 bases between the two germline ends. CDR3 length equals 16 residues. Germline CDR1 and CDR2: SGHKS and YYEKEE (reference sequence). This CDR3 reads CASSLTITDALYGYTF. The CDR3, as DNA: TGTGCCAGCAGCTTAACTATTACCGACGCCCTATATGGCTACACCTTC.

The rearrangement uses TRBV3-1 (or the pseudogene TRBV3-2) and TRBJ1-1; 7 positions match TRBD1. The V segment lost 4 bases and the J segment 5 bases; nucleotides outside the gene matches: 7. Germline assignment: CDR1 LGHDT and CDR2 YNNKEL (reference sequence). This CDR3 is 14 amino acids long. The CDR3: CASSLQGGRTEAFF. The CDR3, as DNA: TGTGCCAGCAGCCTCCAGGGGGGAAGGACTGAAGCTTTCTTT.

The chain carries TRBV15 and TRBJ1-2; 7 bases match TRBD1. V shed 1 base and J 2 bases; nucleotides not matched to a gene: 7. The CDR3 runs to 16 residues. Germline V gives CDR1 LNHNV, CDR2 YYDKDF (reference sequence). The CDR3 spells CATSRVGQGVNYGYTF. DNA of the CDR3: TGTGCCACCAGCAGAGTAGGGCAGGGGGTAAACTATGGCTACACCTTC. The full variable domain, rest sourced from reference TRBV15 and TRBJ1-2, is DAMVIQNPRYQVTQFGKPVTLSCSQTLNHNVMYWYQQKSSQAPKLLFHYYDKDFNNEADTPDNFQSRRPNTSFCFLDIRSPGLGDTAMYLCATSRVGQGVNYGYTFGSGTRLTVV.

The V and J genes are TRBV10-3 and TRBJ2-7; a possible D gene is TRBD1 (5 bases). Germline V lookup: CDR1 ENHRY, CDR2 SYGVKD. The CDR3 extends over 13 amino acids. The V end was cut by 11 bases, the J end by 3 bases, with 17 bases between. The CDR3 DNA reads TGTGCCGCCCGGACATTTGGACACTACGAGCAGTACTTC. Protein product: CAARTFGHYEQYF.

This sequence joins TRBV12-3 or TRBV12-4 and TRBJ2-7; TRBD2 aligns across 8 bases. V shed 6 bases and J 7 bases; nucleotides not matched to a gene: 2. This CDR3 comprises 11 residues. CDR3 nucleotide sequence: TGTGCCAGCAGCCGGGGGGGGGAGCAGTACTTC. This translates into CASSRGGEQYF.

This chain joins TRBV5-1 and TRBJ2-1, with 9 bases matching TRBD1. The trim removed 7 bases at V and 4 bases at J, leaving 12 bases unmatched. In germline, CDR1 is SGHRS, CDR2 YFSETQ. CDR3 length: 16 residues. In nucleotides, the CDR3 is TGCGCCAGCTCGAGTCGGACAGGGGATTTATACAATGAGCAGTTCTTC. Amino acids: CASSSRTGDLYNEQFF.

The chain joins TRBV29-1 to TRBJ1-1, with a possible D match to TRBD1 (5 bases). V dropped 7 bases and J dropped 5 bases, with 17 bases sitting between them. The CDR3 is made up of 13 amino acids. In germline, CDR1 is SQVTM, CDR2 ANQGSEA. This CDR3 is CSAGEGQGTEAFF. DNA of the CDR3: TGCAGCGCTGGAGAGGGCCAGGGAACTGAAGCTTTCTTT.

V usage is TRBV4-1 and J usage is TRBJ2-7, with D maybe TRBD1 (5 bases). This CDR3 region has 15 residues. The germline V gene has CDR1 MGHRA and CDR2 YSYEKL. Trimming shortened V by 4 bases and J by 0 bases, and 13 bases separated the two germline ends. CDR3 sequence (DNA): TGCGCCAGCAGCCGTTGGGGCACCAGCTCCTACGAGCAGTACTTC. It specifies CASSRWGTSSYEQYF.

In DNA, the CDR3 is TGTGCCAGCAGCCACGGCAACCTAGCGGGGGGCTGGGATACGCAGTATTTT. As protein: CASSHGNLAGGWDTQYF. The chain recombines TRBV7-3 with TRBJ2-3; the match to TRBD2 covers 11 bases. Germline lookup yields CDR1 SGHTA and CDR2 FQGTGA. The ends lost 5 bases at V and 6 bases at J; junction bases unmatched: 13. This CDR3 comprises 17 residues.

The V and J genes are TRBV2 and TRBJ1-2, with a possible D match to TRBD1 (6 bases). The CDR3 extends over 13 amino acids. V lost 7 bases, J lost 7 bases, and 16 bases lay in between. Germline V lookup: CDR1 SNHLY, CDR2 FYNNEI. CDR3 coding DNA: TGTGCCAGCAACGAGGACAGTAAGGGTGGCTACACCTTC. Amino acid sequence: CASNEDSKGGYTF.

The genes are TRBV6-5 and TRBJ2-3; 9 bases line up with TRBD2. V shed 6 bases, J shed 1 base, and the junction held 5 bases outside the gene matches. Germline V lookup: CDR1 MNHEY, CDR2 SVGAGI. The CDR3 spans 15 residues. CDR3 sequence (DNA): TGTGCCAGCAGAAAGCGGGGGGTGCGCACAGATACGCAGTATTTT. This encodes CASRKRGVRTDTQYF.

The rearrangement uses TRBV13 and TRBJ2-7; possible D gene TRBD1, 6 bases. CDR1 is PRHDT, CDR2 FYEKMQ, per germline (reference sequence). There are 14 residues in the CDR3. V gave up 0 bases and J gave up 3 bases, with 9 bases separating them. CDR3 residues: CASSLGQGIYEQYF. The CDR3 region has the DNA TGTGCCAGCAGCTTAGGGCAGGGGATCTACGAGCAGTACTTC.

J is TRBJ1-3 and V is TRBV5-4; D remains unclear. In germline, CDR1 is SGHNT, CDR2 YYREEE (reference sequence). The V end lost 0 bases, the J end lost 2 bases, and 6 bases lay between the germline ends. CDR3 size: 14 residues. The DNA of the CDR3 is TGTGCCAGCAGCTTGGGAGTTCCTGGAAACACCATATATTTT. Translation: CASSLGVPGNTIYF.

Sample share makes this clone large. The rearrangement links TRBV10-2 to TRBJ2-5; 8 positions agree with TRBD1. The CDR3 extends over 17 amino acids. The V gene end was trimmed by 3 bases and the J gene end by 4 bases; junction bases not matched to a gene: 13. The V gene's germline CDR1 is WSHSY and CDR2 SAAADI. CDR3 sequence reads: CASSDPDRAFEGETQYF. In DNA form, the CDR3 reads TGCGCCAGCAGTGACCCGGACAGGGCGTTTGAAGGAGAGACCCAGTACTTC.

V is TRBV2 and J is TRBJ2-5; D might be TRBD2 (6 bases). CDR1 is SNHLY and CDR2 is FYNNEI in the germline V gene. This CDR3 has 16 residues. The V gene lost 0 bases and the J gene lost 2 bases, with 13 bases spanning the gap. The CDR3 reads CASSEALGGTQETQYF. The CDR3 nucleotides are TGTGCCAGCAGTGAAGCGCTTGGGGGGACTCAAGAGACCCAGTACTTC.

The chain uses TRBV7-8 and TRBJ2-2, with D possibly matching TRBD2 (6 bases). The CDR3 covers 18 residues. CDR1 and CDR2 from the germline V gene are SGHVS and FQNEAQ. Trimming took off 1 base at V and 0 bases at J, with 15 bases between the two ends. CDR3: CASSLDSPRGANTGELFF. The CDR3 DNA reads TGTGCCAGCAGCTTAGATTCCCCGCGGGGCGCGAACACCGGGGAGCTGTTTTTT.

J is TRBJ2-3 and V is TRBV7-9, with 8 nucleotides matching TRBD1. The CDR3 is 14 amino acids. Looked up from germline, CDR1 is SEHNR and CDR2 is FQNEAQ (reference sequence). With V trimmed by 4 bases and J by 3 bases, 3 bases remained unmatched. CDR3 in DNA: TGTGCCAGCAGCTGGACAGGGAGTACAGATACGCAGTATTTT. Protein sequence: CASSWTGSTDTQYF.

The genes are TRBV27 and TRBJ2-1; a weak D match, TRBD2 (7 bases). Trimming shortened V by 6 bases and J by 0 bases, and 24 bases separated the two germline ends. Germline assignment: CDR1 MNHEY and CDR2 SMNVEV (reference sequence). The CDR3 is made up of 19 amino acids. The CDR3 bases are TGTGCCAGCAGAGATCCTAAAGGGGGGGGGCGGGGCTCCTACAATGAGCAGTTCTTC. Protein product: CASRDPKGGGRGSYNEQFF.

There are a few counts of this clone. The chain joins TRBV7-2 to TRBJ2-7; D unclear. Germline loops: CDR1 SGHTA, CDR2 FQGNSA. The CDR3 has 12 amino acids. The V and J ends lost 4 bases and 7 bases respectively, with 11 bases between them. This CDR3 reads CASSSSRLEQYF. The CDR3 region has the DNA TGTGCCAGCAGCTCTTCCCGGTTGGAGCAGTACTTC.

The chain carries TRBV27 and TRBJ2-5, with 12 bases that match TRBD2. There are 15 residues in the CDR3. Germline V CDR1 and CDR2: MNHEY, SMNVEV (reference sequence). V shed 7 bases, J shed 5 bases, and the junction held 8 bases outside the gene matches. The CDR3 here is CASTSGLAGRETQYF. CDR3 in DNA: TGTGCCAGCACCTCGGGACTAGCGGGCCGGGAGACCCAGTACTTC.